This T cell receptor (beta chain) was captured by sequencing in a study of T cells after yellow fever vaccination. Study-wide background: Some fractions had low cell numbers, and these were prepared with SMART-Seq v4 Ultra Low Input. Study-level results: Post-booster samples contained most primary-vaccination clones (around 95% CD4, 88% CD8). Although the secondary response was weaker, it peaked faster, at day 5 versus 15.

CDR3 length equals 16 residues. The germline V gene has CDR1 SGHVS and CDR2 FNYEAQ. Losses at the gene ends were 5 bases for V and 0 bases for J; bases not matched to a gene: 3. In its sample, this clonotype was seen many times. Antigen unknown. They built TCR cDNA with 5'RACE template switching, a step that put in a universal primer site and UMIs. TCRdb itself ran the 5' RACE reads through MiXCR, one entry per CDR3 protein. The repertoire consists of some 390,000 distinct CDR3 sequences, with 15% to 20% occurring once and the leading ten covering about 18%. The TCR originated in a young man who received the YFV17D yellow fever vaccine. Source: PBMCs, taken before the yellow fever booster vaccination. This sequence joins TRBV7-6 and TRBJ2-2; TRBD2 matches 10 bases. The CDR3 is CASSNSGGTNTGELFF. The CDR3 coding sequence is TGTGCCAGCAGCAATAGCGGGGGGACGAACACCGGGGAGCTGTTTTTT.